One sample yielded the 10 T cell receptor beta chains listed below, sequenced in a study of T-cell reconstitution after alpha-beta-depleted transplantation in children. TCRbeta library construction was performed incorporating unique molecular identifiers. From the PCR reads, TCRdb called clonotypes with MiXCR, one entry per CDR3 protein. Of more than 400,000 distinct CDR3 sequences in the sample, about an eighth are singletons; the top ten hold roughly 15%. This material consisted of PBMCs, mostly from graft donor cells, taken 180 days after TCRalphabeta/CD19-depleted stem cell transplant. These TCRs come from a female patient under 10 years old who had a stem cell transplant for aplastic anemia, so the T cells may come from the graft donor.

In this sample, this clonotype turned up many times. The rearrangement joins TRBV7-2 to TRBJ1-4; D unclear. Trimming shortened V by 5 bases and J by 7 bases, and 14 bases separated the two germline ends. Germline assignment: CDR1 SGHTA and CDR2 FQGNSA. This CDR3 contains 14 residues. This chain's CDR3 is CASSDGPASEKLFF. The DNA of the CDR3 is TGTGCCAGCAGCGACGGACCGGCCTCTGAAAAACTGTTTTTT.

The chain couples TRBV6-5 to TRBJ2-1, with D perhaps TRBD1 or TRBD2 (5 bases each). CDR1 is MNHEY and CDR2 is SVGAGI in the germline V gene. This CDR3 is built from 14 residues. V was clipped by 2 bases and J by 9 bases, with 14 bases between them. CDR3 sequence: CASSYEGRSSEQFF. The CDR3 nucleotides read TGTGCCAGCAGTTACGAGGGGCGCTCGAGTGAGCAGTTCTTC.

With regard to this clonotype: At one end, the junction sequence differs from germline, possibly due to a read error. The J gene is TRBJ2-7, the V gene TRBV18; possibly TRBD1 for D (5 bases). This CDR3 comprises 14 residues. The germline V gene encodes CDR1 KGHSH and CDR2 LQKENI. CDR3: CASTPTEPLLEQYF. As DNA, the CDR3 is TGTGCCAGCACACCGACAGAGCCTCTTCTCGAGCAGTACTTC.

This clonotype was seen a few times. The chain uses TRBV12-3 or TRBV12-4 and TRBJ2-5; TRBD1 agrees at 9 bases. The CDR3 spans 15 residues. V was pared by 3 bases and J by 4 bases, with 6 bases of the junction left unmatched. CDR3 sequence reads: CASSFGTGRGETQYF. The CDR3 nucleotides read TGTGCCAGCAGTTTCGGGACAGGGAGAGGAGAGACCCAGTACTTC.

This rearrangement joins TRBV24-1 to TRBJ2-6; D gene unclear. This CDR3 spans 16 amino acids. CDR1 and CDR2 from the germline V gene are KGHDR and SFDVKD. V was trimmed by 4 bases and J by 1 base, leaving 10 bases between them. CDR3 amino acids: CATSDPSVSGANVLTF. The DNA for the CDR3 is TGTGCCACCAGTGACCCGAGCGTGTCTGGGGCCAACGTCCTGACTTTC.

This clonotype was seen a handful of times. The chain couples TRBV6-5 to TRBJ2-3; D is perhaps TRBD2 (7 bases). CDR1 is MNHEY and CDR2 is SVGAGI in the germline V gene. V dropped 2 bases and J dropped 3 bases, with 12 bases sitting between them. This CDR3 is 15 amino acids long. CDR3 in DNA: TGTGCCAGCAGTTACGAAGGGGGGGCTACAGATACGCAGTATTTT. It encodes CASSYEGGATDTQYF.

The CDR3 spells CASTLQDAKNIQYF. The DNA for the CDR3 is TGTGCCAGCACGCTCCAGGACGCCAAAAACATTCAGTACTTC. The chain combines TRBV2 with TRBJ2-4; D gene uncertain. Trimming stripped 7 bases from V and 1 base from J, with 11 bases between. From germline, CDR1 is SNHLY and CDR2 FYNNEI. The CDR3 is 14 residues long.

This rearrangement joins TRBV19 to TRBJ2-1; D is ambiguous. Deletions cut 10 bases from V and 6 bases from J, with 19 bases between. The CDR3 contains 14 residues. Germline assignment: CDR1 LNHDA and CDR2 SQIVND (reference sequence). For the CDR3, the DNA is TGTGCCACCCGATTCGATTTAGGGCCCAATGAGCAGTTCTTC. It is translated as CATRFDLGPNEQFF.

This clonotype has ten or more counts. CDR3 nucleotides: TGCAGTGCTAGAGTAGGGAGCTCCTATAATTCACCCCTCCACTTT. Protein: CSARVGSSYNSPLHF. V gene TRBV20-1 combines with J gene TRBJ1-6, with no clear D. From germline, CDR1 is DFQATT and CDR2 SNEGSKA (reference sequence). The CDR3 has 15 amino acids. Trimming shortened V by 1 base and J by 0 bases, and 7 bases separated the two germline ends.

The sample holds many counts of this clonotype. CDR3 nucleotides: TGTGCCAGCAGACAAGAGATACTGAACTACAATGAGCAGTTCTTC. This sequence encodes CASRQEILNYNEQFF. This chain uses TRBV28 with TRBJ2-1; D uncertain. Trimming cost V 6 bases and J 3 bases, with 15 bases left between them. The CDR3 loop spans 15 amino acids. The germline V gene has CDR1 MDHEN and CDR2 SYDVKM.